This T cell receptor (beta chain) was found in a study of radiotherapy plus CTLA-4 blockade in lung cancer. Study results and limitations: With interferon-beta, early dynamics of blood T cell clones were reported to best predict response.

As for this clone: Its target is not known.

With 2 bases clipped from V and 4 bases from J, the junction kept 10 bases outside the gene matches. The length of the CDR3 is 16 residues. Germline CDR1 and CDR2: SGHTA and FQGNSA. TCRdb keeps only in-frame clones here, not all; method: immunoSEQ multiplex PCR. This sample has roughly 50,000 clones, with around 69% found just once. This clonotype originated in a human donor with non-small cell lung cancer who had stable disease on radiotherapy plus ipilimumab. The gene calls are TRBV7-2 and TRBJ1-2, with TRBD1 identical over 7 bases. The sample consisted of peripheral blood, taken from a patient treated with radiotherapy plus ipilimumab. CDR3 sequence: CASSLLGPGGGYGYTF. CDR3 bases: TGTGCCAGCAGCTTATTGGGCCCAGGGGGAGGCTATGGCTACACCTTC.